The T cell receptor beta chain described here comes from a study of CD8 T cells in Susac syndrome. Findings of the study overall: The authors acknowledged that their TCR sequencing and HLA analysis involved a relatively small number of individuals.

A remark on this clonotype: What it recognizes is unknown.

Germline V lookup: CDR1 LGHDT, CDR2 YNNKEL (reference sequence). The CDR3 consists of 14 residues. V dropped 1 base and J dropped 4 bases, with 10 bases sitting between them. RNA, at about 0.5 to 1 ug, was reverse transcribed with random hexamers. Multiplex PCR with immunoSEQ amplified the TCR beta CDR3 across 54 Vbeta and 13 Jbeta. One entry per CDR3 protein results from TCRdb running MiXCR on the immunoSEQ multiplex PCR reads. The data show about 300,000 distinct CDR3 sequences, with 92% seen just once and around 0.07% held by the top ten. The V and J genes are TRBV3-1 and TRBJ1-1, with D possibly being TRBD1 (5 bases). Source material: CD4+ T cells from PBMCs. This sequence originates from a human donor with multiple sclerosis. The CDR3 DNA reads as TGTGCCAGCAGCCAAGCGGCCGGGGGCACTGAAGCTTTCTTT. Its translation is CASSQAAGGTEAFF.